The 5 T cell receptor beta chains below were found in one sample sequenced in a study of CD4+ T cells in melanoma. Assay: immunoSEQ multiplex PCR; the TCRdb copy retains only in-frame clones and omits some. Of around 6,600 clones in the sample, around 66% were seen once. Sequenced sample: cells from a culture (not recorded whether cultured in vitro). The source is a human donor with melanoma.

This chain uses TRBV5-1 with TRBJ1-3; the D gene is possibly TRBD1 (6 bases). Germline CDR1 reads SGHRS; CDR2 reads YFSETQ. The CDR3 consists of 15 residues. The V end lost 3 bases, the J end lost 0 bases, and 10 bases lay between the germline ends. The CDR3 DNA sequence: TGCGCCAGCAGCTGGGGGGACAACTCTGGAAACACCATATATTTT. Protein: CASSWGDNSGNTIYF.

The chain couples TRBV11-1 to TRBJ2-5; D may be TRBD2 (5 bases). Germline-derived CDR1 and CDR2 are SGHAT and FQDESV (reference sequence). The CDR3 spans 16 residues. V was pared by 2 bases and J by 5 bases, with 18 bases between. CDR3 residues: CASSLTISSSGETQYF. CDR3 nucleotides: TGTGCCAGCAGCTTAACTATTAGCTCCAGCGGTGAGACCCAGTACTTC.

The J gene is TRBJ1-5, the V gene TRBV19; possibly TRBD1 for D (5 bases). CDR1 LNHDA and CDR2 SQIVND come from the germline V gene (reference sequence). The CDR3 runs to 19 residues. The V end was cut by 3 bases, the J end by 1 base, with 22 bases between. The CDR3, as DNA: TGTGCCAGTAGTATTAAGGAATTGTTGGGGACGGGGAGCAATCAGCCCCAGCATTTT. It translates to CASSIKELLGTGSNQPQHF.

J is TRBJ1-4 and V is TRBV7-9; D remains ambiguous. Trimming pared 4 bases from V and 5 bases from J, leaving 17 bases between. CDR1 is SEHNR, CDR2 FQNEAQ, per germline (reference sequence). The CDR3 consists of 16 residues. The CDR3 spells CASSSDWKQGNEKLFF. CDR3 bases: TGTGCCAGCAGCTCGGACTGGAAACAAGGGAATGAAAAACTGTTTTTT.

This clone has a single count. The chain is built from TRBV7-2 and TRBJ2-2; 7 nucleotides align to TRBD1. The length of the CDR3 is 14 residues. The J segment lost 5 bases and the V segment lost 6 bases, leaving 6 bases of the junction unmatched. CDR1 SGHTA and CDR2 FQGNSA come from the germline V gene. In DNA form, the CDR3 reads TGTGCCAGCAGTCTACAGGGGTTTACCGGGGAGCTGTTTTTT. Protein: CASSLQGFTGELFF.